Below are 18 T cell receptor beta chains sequenced from a single sample in a study of radiotherapy plus CTLA-4 blockade in lung cancer. Repertoires were generated with immunoSEQ multiplex PCR, while TCRdb's copy carries only in-frame clones and drops some. The data show just over 60,000 clones, with around three quarters seen just once and 4% to 5% held by the top ten. The material was peripheral blood, obtained from a patient treated with radiotherapy plus ipilimumab. The receptors were sampled from a human donor with non-small cell lung cancer who had a complete response to radiotherapy plus ipilimumab.

V gene TRBV15 combines with J gene TRBJ1-6; perhaps TRBD1 as D (5 bases). Trimming left V 4 bases short and J 7 bases short, with 11 bases between. The CDR3 sequence is 14 residues long. From germline, CDR1 is LNHNV and CDR2 YYDKDF (reference sequence). The CDR3 reads CATSTTGGNSPLHF. The DNA of the CDR3 is TGTGCCACCAGCACCACTGGGGGGAATTCACCCCTCCACTTT.

This clone was seen only a few times. This chain connects TRBV19 to TRBJ2-5; 8 bases agree with TRBD2. The CDR3 contains 15 residues. V trimming: 3 bases; J trimming: 5 bases; junction bases outside the gene matches: 8. Germline assignment: CDR1 LNHDA and CDR2 SQIVND (reference sequence). The CDR3: CASSMAGGRSETQYF. Here the CDR3 DNA reads TGTGCCAGTAGTATGGCTGGCGGGAGGAGCGAGACCCAGTACTTC.

V usage is TRBV29-1 and J usage is TRBJ2-5; D gene uncertain. Germline lookup yields CDR1 SQVTM and CDR2 ANQGSEA. V lost 4 bases to trimming and J lost 2 bases, with 8 bases between them. This CDR3 has 12 amino acids. The CDR3 sequence: CSVGGGQETQYF. The CDR3, as DNA: TGCAGCGTTGGCGGTGGACAAGAGACCCAGTACTTC. The full variable domain, in which reference TRBV29-1 and TRBJ2-5 provide the parts outside the CDR3, is SAVISQKPSRDICQRGTSLTIQCQVDSQVTMMFWYRQQPGQSLTLIATANQGSEATYESGFVIDKFPISRPNLTFSTLTVSNMSPEDSSIYLCSVGGGQETQYFGPGTRLLVL.

V usage is TRBV6-5 and J usage is TRBJ1-2, with 9 bases identical to TRBD1. CDR1 and CDR2 (germline): MNHEY, SVGAGI. With 1 base clipped from V and 7 bases from J, the junction kept 10 bases outside the gene matches. CDR3 length: 16 amino acids. The CDR3 nucleotides read TGTGCCAGCAGTTACTTGGGGACAGGGCAATCTTCTGGCTACACCTTC. It encodes CASSYLGTGQSSGYTF.

The chain carries TRBV4-1 and TRBJ1-5; D may be TRBD1 (6 bases). CDR1 is MGHRA, CDR2 YSYEKL, per germline. The CDR3 covers 14 residues. The V and J ends lost 3 bases and 6 bases respectively, with 12 bases between them. The DNA of the CDR3 is TGCGCCAGCAGCCAGTGGGGGGGCGGTCAGCCCCAGCATTTT. Its protein is CASSQWGGGQPQHF.

The chain combines TRBV7-8 with TRBJ1-2, with 7 bases identical to TRBD1. The CDR3 is 16 amino acids. V was pared by 4 bases and J by 4 bases, with 12 bases of the junction left unmatched. From germline, CDR1 is SGHVS and CDR2 FQNEAQ. CDR3 protein: CASSSTDRAALYGYTF. CDR3 DNA: TGTGCCAGCAGCTCCACCGACAGGGCTGCTCTCTATGGCTACACCTTC.

The V and J genes are TRBV30 and TRBJ1-3; D not resolved. V was trimmed by 0 bases and J by 2 bases, leaving 8 bases between them. The CDR3 runs to 14 residues. CDR1 is GTSNPN, CDR2 SVGIG, per germline (reference sequence). The CDR3 bases are TGTGCCTGGAGTGTAATGGGTACTGGAAACACCATATATTTT. Translating gives CAWSVMGTGNTIYF.

This chain joins TRBV5-4 and TRBJ2-7; D perhaps matches TRBD1 (5 bases). This CDR3 comprises 15 residues. With 5 bases removed from V and 0 bases from J, the gap between germline ends came to 15 bases. Germline V CDR1 and CDR2: SGHNT, YYREEE (reference sequence). CDR3 DNA sequence: TGTGCCAGCAGAGATAGACAGTCAGTCTCCTACGAGCAGTACTTC. Protein product: CASRDRQSVSYEQYF.

The chain links TRBV25-1 to TRBJ2-5, with 7 bases fitting TRBD1. This CDR3 region has 16 residues. Germline V lookup: CDR1 MGHDK, CDR2 SYGVNS. V gave up 5 bases and J gave up 0 bases; unmatched junction bases: 9. The CDR3 DNA is TGTGCCAGCAGTTCCTGGACAGGTGGAGACCAAGAGACCCAGTACTTC. Encoded protein: CASSSWTGGDQETQYF.

The chain is built from TRBV6-5 and TRBJ2-1; 8 nucleotides agree with TRBD1. This CDR3 comprises 16 residues. The V segment lost 0 bases and the J segment 6 bases; nucleotides outside the gene matches: 7. CDR1 is MNHEY, CDR2 SVGAGI, per germline. This chain's CDR3 is CASSYSKGQGSNEQFF. In nucleotides, the CDR3 is TGTGCCAGCAGTTACTCGAAAGGACAGGGTTCCAATGAGCAGTTCTTC.

In DNA form, the CDR3 reads TGTGCCAGCAGTCCGGGGGGCTACGAGCAGTACGTC. As protein: CASSPGGYEQYV. The chain is built from TRBV11-3 and TRBJ2-7; 7 bases align to TRBD2. In germline, CDR1 is SGHNT, CDR2 YENEEA. CDR3 length equals 12 residues. V was pared by 6 bases and J by 3 bases, with 2 bases of the junction left unmatched.

The J gene is TRBJ1-2, the V gene TRBV7-8; D is possibly TRBD1 (6 bases). Germline V gene sequence: CDR1 SGHVS, CDR2 FQNEAQ. The V gene lost 5 bases and the J gene lost 8 bases, with 21 bases spanning the gap. The length of the CDR3 is 15 residues. CDR3 coding DNA: TGTGCCAGCAGCCCCAGGGGAGGTACAATGGAGGGCTACACCTTC. Protein: CASSPRGGTMEGYTF.

For the CDR3, the DNA is TGTGCCAGCAGTTACCTAAGGGCAACCGAGACCCAGTACTTC. Amino acid sequence: CASSYLRATETQYF. V gene TRBV6-5 combines with J gene TRBJ2-5; no firm D call. In germline, CDR1 is MNHEY, CDR2 SVGAGI. There are 14 residues in the CDR3. Trimming shortened V by 2 bases and J by 5 bases, and 12 bases separated the two germline ends.

The CDR3 DNA reads as TGTGCCAGCAGCTTAGATCACGGCCAGCCCCAGCATTTT. This gives the protein CASSLDHGQPQHF. The chain uses TRBV11-2 and TRBJ1-5; the D is unclear. Deletions cut 0 bases from V and 7 bases from J, with 7 bases between. The CDR3 has 13 residues. Germline V CDR1 and CDR2: SGHAT, FQNNGV.

A single count supports this clone. The chain is built from TRBV19 and TRBJ2-5; 8 bases align to TRBD2. The J call is doubtful: the DNA matches TRBJ2-7 better. Germline V lookup: CDR1 LNHDA, CDR2 SQIVND (reference sequence). There are 14 residues in the CDR3. The CDR3 DNA reads as TGTGCCAGTAGTATCGGGGGGGGCACCTACGAGCAGTACTTC. This codes for CASSIGGGTYEQYF.

The chain joins TRBV7-2 to TRBJ1-6; 9 bases map to TRBD1. This CDR3 has 15 amino acids. Trimming removed 2 bases from V and 6 bases from J; junction bases left unmatched: 2. Germline V gene data show CDR1 as SGHTA and CDR2 as FQGNSA. The CDR3 region has the DNA TGTGCCAGCAGCTTATCGGACAGGGGTAATTCACCCCTCCACTTT. The encoded protein is CASSLSDRGNSPLHF.

The V and J genes are TRBV30 and TRBJ1-2; D gene unclear. This CDR3 has 14 amino acids. Germline CDR1 and CDR2: GTSNPN and SVGIG (reference sequence). Trimming cost V 0 bases and J 5 bases, with 13 bases left between them. Here the CDR3 DNA reads TGTGCCTGGAGTGTAACGGGCCAGTGGTATGGCTACACCTTC. Protein product: CAWSVTGQWYGYTF.

This clone was counted between two and nine times. This rearrangement joins TRBV25-1 to TRBJ2-2; D is unresolved. The V and J ends lost 2 bases and 1 base respectively, with 8 bases between them. Germline V gene data show CDR1 as MGHDK and CDR2 as SYGVNS. The CDR3 runs to 15 residues. Here the CDR3 DNA reads TGTGCCAGCAGTGAAGGATCGGGGAACACCGGGGAGCTGTTTTTT. Encoded protein: CASSEGSGNTGELFF. The full variable domain, completed using reference TRBV25-1 and TRBJ2-2, is EADIYQTPRYLVIGTGKKITLECSQTMGHDKMYWYQQDPGMELHLIHYSYGVNSTEKGDLSSESTVSRIRTEHFPLTLESARPSHTSQYLCASSEGSGNTGELFFGEGSRLTVL.